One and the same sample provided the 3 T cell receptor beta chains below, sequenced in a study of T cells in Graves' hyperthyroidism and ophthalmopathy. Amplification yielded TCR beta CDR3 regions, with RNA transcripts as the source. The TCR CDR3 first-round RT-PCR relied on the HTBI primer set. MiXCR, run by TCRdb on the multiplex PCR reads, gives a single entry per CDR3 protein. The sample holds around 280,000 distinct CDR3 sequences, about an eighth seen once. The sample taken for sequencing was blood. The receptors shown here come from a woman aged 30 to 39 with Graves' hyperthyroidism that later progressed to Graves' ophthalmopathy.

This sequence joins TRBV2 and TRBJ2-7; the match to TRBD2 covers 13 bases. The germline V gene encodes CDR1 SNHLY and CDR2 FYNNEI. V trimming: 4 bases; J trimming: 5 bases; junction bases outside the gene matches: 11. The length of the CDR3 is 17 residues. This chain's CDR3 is CASSGPGLAGMRNEQYF. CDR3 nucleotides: TGTGCCAGCAGTGGGCCGGGACTAGCGGGAATGAGGAACGAGCAGTACTTC. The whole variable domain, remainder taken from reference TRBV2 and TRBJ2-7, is EPEVTQTPSHQVTQMGQEVILRCVPISNHLYFYWYRQILGQKVEFLVSFYNNEISEKSEIFDDQFSVERPDGSNFTLKIRSTKLEDSAMYFCASSGPGLAGMRNEQYFGPGTRLTVT.

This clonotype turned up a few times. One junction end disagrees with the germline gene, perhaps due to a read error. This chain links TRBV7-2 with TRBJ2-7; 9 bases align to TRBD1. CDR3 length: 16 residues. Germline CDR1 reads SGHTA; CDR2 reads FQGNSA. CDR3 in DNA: TGTGTCAGCAGTCTTGAACCCGGGACAGGGTCCTACGAGCAGTACTTC. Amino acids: CVSSLEPGTGSYEQYF.

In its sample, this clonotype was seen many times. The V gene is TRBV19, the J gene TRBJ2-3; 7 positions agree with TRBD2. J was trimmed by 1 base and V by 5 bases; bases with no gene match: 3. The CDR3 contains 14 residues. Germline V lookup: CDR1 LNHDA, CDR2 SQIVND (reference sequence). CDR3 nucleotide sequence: TGTGCCAGTAGTCGGACTAGAGGCACAGATACGCAGTATTTT. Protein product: CASSRTRGTDTQYF.